These 15 T cell receptor beta chains were sequenced from one sample in a study of long-term antiretroviral therapy in people with HIV. Runs used v3.0 of the immunoSEQ assay and were done at survey level. Libraries were prepared by immunoSEQ multiplex PCR; TCRdb keeps only in-frame clonotypes and omits some of them. The table lists roughly 23,000 clones, roughly 88% of them singletons, with about a fifth in the top ten. This specimen consisted of unsorted PBMCs, obtained 0.1 years before starting antiretroviral therapy. These receptor sequences come from a man between 18 and 35 years old with HIV.

The V gene is TRBV28, the J gene TRBJ2-7; 12 positions match TRBD1. The CDR3 is 17 amino acids. Looked up from germline, CDR1 is MDHEN and CDR2 is SYDVKM. The V gene end was trimmed by 5 bases and the J gene end by 5 bases; junction bases not matched to a gene: 13. The CDR3 loop is CASSTMLLGQGAHEQYF. The CDR3 nucleotides are TGTGCCAGCAGTACTATGCTACTGGGACAGGGGGCGCACGAGCAGTACTTC.

The rearrangement uses TRBV4-3 and TRBJ2-7, with D possibly being TRBD1 (5 bases). Per germline, CDR1 LGHNA and CDR2 YSLEER. The CDR3 spans 15 residues. V dropped 0 bases and J dropped 4 bases, with 13 bases sitting between them. CDR3 sequence reads: CASSQESGFGYEQYF. CDR3 nucleotide sequence: TGCGCCAGCAGCCAAGAGTCAGGGTTTGGTTACGAGCAGTACTTC.

This clone has just one count. The gene calls are TRBV6-6 and TRBJ1-4; no clear D. Trimming left V 7 bases short and J 0 bases short, with 3 bases between. CDR3 size: 12 residues. CDR1 is MNHNY and CDR2 is SVGAGI in the germline V gene (reference sequence). The CDR3 reads CASKATNEKLFF. The CDR3 DNA is TGTGCCAGCAAAGCAACTAATGAAAAACTGTTTTTT.

A few counts support this clone. The CDR3 region has the DNA TGTGCCAGCTCACCCGAGCAGGGGTTGGGTGGCTACACCTTC. It is translated as CASSPEQGLGGYTF. The chain carries TRBV18 and TRBJ1-2; D is perhaps TRBD1 (6 bases). V lost 3 bases to trimming and J lost 7 bases, with 15 bases between them. The CDR3 runs 14 residues. The V gene's germline CDR1 is KGHSH and CDR2 LQKENI.

This sequence joins TRBV6-5 and TRBJ2-1, with TRBD2 matching over 10 bases. The V gene end was trimmed by 2 bases and the J gene end by 2 bases; junction bases not matched to a gene: 0. CDR1 is MNHEY, CDR2 SVGAGI, per germline. CDR3 length equals 15 residues. The CDR3 DNA follows: TGTGCCAGCAGTTACCTAGCGGGGGCCTACAATGAGCAGTTCTTC. Protein sequence: CASSYLAGAYNEQFF.

This clone was recorded a few times. The rearrangement uses TRBV18 and TRBJ2-7; D call uncertain. CDR3 length equals 16 residues. V dropped 3 bases and J dropped 1 base, with 16 bases sitting between them. Germline CDR1 is KGHSH and CDR2 is LQKENI. This chain's CDR3 is CASSPGGLAVSYEQYF. CDR3 DNA: TGTGCCAGCTCACCGGGCGGATTGGCAGTTTCCTACGAGCAGTACTTC.

On this clone itself: Its ends do not fully match the called genes, so a read error is possible. The chain is built from TRBV4-2 and TRBJ1-6; D unclear. The germline V gene encodes CDR1 LGHNA and CDR2 YNFKEQ. The length of the CDR3 is 19 residues. In nucleotides, the CDR3 is TGTGCCAGCAGCCAAGATGGAACCAGATCCTCCTCCCATAATTCACCCCTCCACTTT. Its protein product is CASSQDGTRSSSHNSPLHF.

The CDR3: CASSHTGSLSSSGANVLTF. In DNA form, the CDR3 reads TGTGCCAGCTCACATACAGGGAGCCTGTCGAGCTCTGGGGCCAACGTCCTGACTTTC. This chain uses TRBV18 with TRBJ2-6; tentative D call: TRBD1 (6 bases). Germline CDR1 and CDR2: KGHSH and LQKENI. The CDR3 runs to 19 residues. Trimming took 4 bases from V and 0 from J, leaving 19 bases between them.

Turning to this clone: The junction shows a germline mismatch at one end, possibly a read error. This chain connects TRBV2 to TRBJ1-4; D is possibly TRBD1 (6 bases). Germline CDR1 and CDR2: SNHLY and FYNNEI. The CDR3 consists of 12 residues. The CDR3 reads CASRDTERFESF. For the CDR3, the DNA is TGTGCCAGCCGGGACACTGAGCGATTTGAGAGTTTT.

This sequence joins TRBV27 and TRBJ1-5, with D unclear. CDR3 length: 13 residues. Trimming removed 2 bases from V and 2 bases from J, with 4 bases in between. The germline V gene encodes CDR1 MNHEY and CDR2 SMNVEV (reference sequence). CDR3 coding DNA: TGTGCCAGCAGTTTACAGGGCAATCAGCCCCAGCATTTT. Translating gives CASSLQGNQPQHF.

The chain combines TRBV5-5 with TRBJ2-1; no definite D call. Germline CDR1 reads SGHKS; CDR2 reads YYEKEE (reference sequence). V was shortened by 1 base and J by 4 bases, with 15 bases between the two germline ends. This CDR3 region has 16 residues. In DNA, the CDR3 is TGTGCCAGCAGCTTGCTGCAGGAGACAACGTACAATGAGCAGTTCTTC. This encodes CASSLLQETTYNEQFF. Full variable domain (missing parts from reference TRBV5-5 and TRBJ2-1): DAGVTQSPTHLIKTRGQQVTLRCSPISGHKSVSWYQQVLGQGPQFIFQYYEKEERGRGNFPDRFSARQFPNYSSELNVNALLLGDSALYLCASSLLQETTYNEQFFGPGTRLTVL.

The chain joins TRBV27 to TRBJ2-1, with 7 bases identical to TRBD1. Germline trimming cut 2 bases from V and 0 bases from J; bases unmatched to any gene: 13. The length of the CDR3 is 19 residues. The germline V gene has CDR1 MNHEY and CDR2 SMNVEV (reference sequence). CDR3 coding DNA: TGTGCCAGCAGTTTAGTTAAGGGACAGAGCGGCGGCTCCTACAATGAGCAGTTCTTC. Amino acid sequence: CASSLVKGQSGGSYNEQFF.

This clone was recorded once. The chain employs TRBV6-6 and TRBJ1-1; 7 bases are a match to TRBD1. The CDR3 runs to 13 residues. CDR1 and CDR2 (germline): MNHNY, SVGAGI (reference sequence). The V gene end was trimmed by 6 bases and the J gene end by 3 bases; junction bases not matched to a gene: 4. DNA for the CDR3: TGTGCCAGCAGGCTCGGACAGGACACTGAAGCTTTCTTT. Encoded protein: CASRLGQDTEAFF.

This sequence joins TRBV10-3 and TRBJ1-1, with D unclear. The V and J ends lost 4 bases and 2 bases respectively, with 8 bases between them. The CDR3 covers 13 residues. CDR1 ENHRY and CDR2 SYGVKD come from the germline V gene. DNA for the CDR3: TGTGCCATCAGTGGTGAGGGAAACACTGAAGCTTTCTTT. It is translated as CAISGEGNTEAFF.

This sequence joins TRBV5-6 and TRBJ2-6; D tentatively fits TRBD1 or TRBD2 (5 bases each). Between the trimmed V and J ends, which lost 6 bases and 0 bases, there was a span of 10 bases. The germline V gene has CDR1 SGHDT and CDR2 YYEEEE. This CDR3 has 15 amino acids. For the CDR3, the DNA is TGTGCCAGCACTTTGGGGGACTCTGGGGCCAACGTCCTGACTTTC. Its protein product is CASTLGDSGANVLTF.